Given below is one TCR beta chain in context. The sample comes from a study of blood T cell repertoires in COVID-19. Clones were sequenced by immunoSEQ multiplex PCR, and TCRdb holds only the in-frame ones, with some missing. Among about 130,000 clones, under 90% were seen once, and the ten largest hold 12%. The CDR3 runs to 12 residues. V lost 0 bases and J lost 6, with 9 bases in between. CDR1 and CDR2 (germline): GTSNPN, SVGIG (reference sequence). The TCR was taken from a woman aged 55-70 years with acute or convalescent COVID-19. The material sequenced was peripheral blood. The chain has TRBV30 and TRBJ2-7; the D gene is possibly TRBD1 (5 bases). The CDR3 nucleotides read TGTGCCTGGAGTGTATCTGGGGCCGAGCAGTACTTC. This translates into CAWSVSGAEQYF.